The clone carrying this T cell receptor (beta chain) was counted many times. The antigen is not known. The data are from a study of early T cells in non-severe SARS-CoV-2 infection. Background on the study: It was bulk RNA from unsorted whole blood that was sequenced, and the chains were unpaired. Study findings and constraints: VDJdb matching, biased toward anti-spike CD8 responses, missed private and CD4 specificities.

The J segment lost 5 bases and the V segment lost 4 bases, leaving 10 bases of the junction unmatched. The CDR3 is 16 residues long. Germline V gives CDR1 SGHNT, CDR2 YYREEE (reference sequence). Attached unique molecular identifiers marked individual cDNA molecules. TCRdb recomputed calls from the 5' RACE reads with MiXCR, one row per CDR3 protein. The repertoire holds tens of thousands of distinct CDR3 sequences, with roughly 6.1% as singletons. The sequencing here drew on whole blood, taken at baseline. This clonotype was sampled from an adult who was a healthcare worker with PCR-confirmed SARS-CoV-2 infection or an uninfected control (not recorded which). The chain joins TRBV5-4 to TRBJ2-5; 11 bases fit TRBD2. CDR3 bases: TGTGCCAGCAGCCGTTATAGCGGGAGGGCCGGGGAGACCCAGTACTTC. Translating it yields CASSRYSGRAGETQYF. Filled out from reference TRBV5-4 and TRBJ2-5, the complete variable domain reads ETGVTQSPTHLIKTRGQQVTLRCSSQSGHNTVSWYQQALGQGPQFIFQYYREEENGRGNFPPRFSGLQFPNYSSELNVNALELDDSALYLCASSRYSGRAGETQYFGPGTRLLVL.